A few counts support the clone carrying this T cell receptor beta chain. Antigen specificity is unknown. The data originate from a study of CD8 T cells in ankylosing spondylitis. TCRdb called the 5' RACE reads again in MiXCR, with one record for every CDR3 protein. The table shows about 440,000 distinct CDR3 sequences, with approximately 17% occurring only once. Germline lookup yields CDR1 SGHDT and CDR2 YYEEEE. CDR3 length equals 15 residues. Trimming removed 1 base at V and 5 bases at J, with 15 bases between. Findings of the study overall: A motif of 7 to 9 highly homologous TCR beta variants was seen as apparently characteristic of ankylosing spondylitis blood.

What was sequenced was blood, either unsorted or a sorted T cell fraction (not recorded which). The chain recombines TRBV5-6 with TRBJ1-1, with D hard to call. The clonotype comes from a male donor with ankylosing spondylitis. CDR3 region: CASSLWEGVPTEAFF. The CDR3 region has the DNA TGTGCCAGCAGCTTGTGGGAGGGAGTCCCAACTGAAGCTTTCTTT.